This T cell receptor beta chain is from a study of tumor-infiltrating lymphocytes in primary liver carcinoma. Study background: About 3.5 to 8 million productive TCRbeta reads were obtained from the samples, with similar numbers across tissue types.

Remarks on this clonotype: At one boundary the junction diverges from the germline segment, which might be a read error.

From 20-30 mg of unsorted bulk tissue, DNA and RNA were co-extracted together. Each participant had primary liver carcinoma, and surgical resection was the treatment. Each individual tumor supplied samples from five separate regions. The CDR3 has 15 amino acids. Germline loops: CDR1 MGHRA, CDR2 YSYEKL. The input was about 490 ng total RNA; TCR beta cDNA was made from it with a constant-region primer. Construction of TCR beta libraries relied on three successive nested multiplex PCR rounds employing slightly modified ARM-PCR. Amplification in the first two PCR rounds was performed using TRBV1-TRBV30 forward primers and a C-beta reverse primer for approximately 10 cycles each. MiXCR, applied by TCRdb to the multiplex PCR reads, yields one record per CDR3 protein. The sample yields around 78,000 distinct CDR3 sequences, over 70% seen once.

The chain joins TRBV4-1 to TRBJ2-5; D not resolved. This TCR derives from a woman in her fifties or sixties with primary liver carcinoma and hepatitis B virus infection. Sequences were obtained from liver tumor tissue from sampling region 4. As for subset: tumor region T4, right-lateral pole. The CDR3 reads CASSQWLRSAETQYF. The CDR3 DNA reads TGCGCCAGCAGCCAATGGCTCCGGTCCGCAGAGACCCAGTATTTC.